A single sample gave rise to the 18 T cell receptor beta chains below, sequenced in a study of T cells in women clearing cervical HPV infection. The protocol was immunoSEQ multiplex PCR, while the TCRdb copy is restricted to in-frame clones and leaves out a portion. Recorded for this sample: approximately 23,000 clones. Sequenced material: blood buffy coat. The receptor set was obtained from a woman between 18 and 70 years old with a cervical HPV16 infection that either progressed to CIN3+ or cleared (not recorded which).

Worth noting for this clone: Sequencing ends 3 residues short of the CDR3 end; the germline J gene provides the rest. The chain is built from TRBV4-1 and TRBJ2-7; 8 bases fit TRBD1. CDR3 length: 16 residues. Germline CDR1 MGHRA, CDR2 YSYEKL. Trimming at V came to 1 base and at J to 4 bases, leaving 9 bases not matched to a gene. The part of the CDR3 DNA that was read is TGCGCCAGCAGCCAAGGGGCAGGGGGCCAAGTTTACGAG. Protein product: CASSQGAGGQVYE. Given in full, the CDR3 is CASSQGAGGQVYEQYF.

As for this clone: The observed sequence ends 3 residues before the CDR3 terminus, with the missing tail filled in from the germline J gene. This sequence joins TRBV5-1 and TRBJ1-1; 7 bases agree with TRBD1. Per the germline V gene, CDR1 is SGHRS and CDR2 is YFSETQ. The CDR3 length is 15 residues. V dropped 2 bases and J dropped 1; count of bases not matched to a gene: 5. The CDR3 region is CASSLTGQRNTEAFF. The DNA read from the CDR3 is TGCGCCAGCAGCTTAACGGGACAGCGGAACACTGAA.

For this clone: Read sequence stops 3 residues before the CDR3 end, and the germline J gene provides the missing end. This chain uses TRBV19 with TRBJ2-5; 10 nucleotides match TRBD1. The CDR3 has 16 amino acids. The germline V gene encodes CDR1 LNHDA and CDR2 SQIVND (reference sequence). V shed 4 bases, J shed 5 bases, and the junction held 10 bases outside the gene matches. CDR3: CASSRSTGGAGETQYF. Partial CDR3 DNA: TGTGCCAGTAGTAGATCGACAGGGGGCGCGGGGGAGACC.

Points on this clone: The read terminates 3 residues ahead of where the CDR3 ends, so the germline J gene completes it. This chain connects TRBV30 to TRBJ2-3; maybe TRBD2 (5 bases). V was cut by 3 bases and J by 1 base, with 11 bases left in between. Germline V CDR1 and CDR2: GTSNPN, SVGIG (reference sequence). This CDR3 has 14 amino acids. The CDR3 DNA, read in part, is TGTGCCTGGAGCCCACTAGTCGGCACAGATACG. Residues: CAWSPLVGTDT. The whole CDR3 region reads CAWSPLVGTDTQYF.

In regard to this clone: Sequencing ends 3 residues short of the CDR3 end; the germline J gene provides the rest. This rearrangement joins TRBV12-3 or TRBV12-4 to TRBJ2-7; possible D gene TRBD1, 6 bases. This CDR3 is built from 12 residues. Deletions cut 6 bases from V and 5 bases from J, with 11 bases between. This CDR3 reads CASRLNRDEQYF. CDR3 DNA, as far as it was read: TGTGCCAGCAGACTAAACAGGGACGAG.

CDR3 residues: CAWLQGGGGYTF. The covered CDR3 bases are TGTGCCTGGTTGCAGGGAGGCGGTGGC. The chain has TRBV30 and TRBJ1-2; a possible D gene is TRBD1 (5 bases). With the read ending 3 residues before the CDR3 end, the germline J gene is used to fill in that end. V was cut by 5 bases and J by 7 bases, with 14 bases left in between. CDR1 and CDR2 (germline): GTSNPN, SVGIG (reference sequence). CDR3 length equals 12 residues. Full variable domain (outside the CDR3, taken from reference TRBV30 and TRBJ1-2): SQTIHQWPATLVQPVGSPLSLECTVEGTSNPNLYWYRQAAGRGLQLLFYSVGIGQISSEVPQNLSASRPQDRQFILSSKKLLLSDSGFYLCAWLQGGGGYTFGSGTRLTVV.

Worth noting for this clone: The read gets to within 3 residues of the CDR3 end, and the germline J gene fills in the rest. The gene calls are TRBV19 and TRBJ1-2, with 7 bases fitting TRBD1. This CDR3 comprises 13 residues. Losses at the gene ends were 8 bases for V and 6 bases for J; bases not matched to a gene: 9. CDR1 LNHDA and CDR2 SQIVND come from the germline V gene (reference sequence). The CDR3 DNA, read in part, is TGTGCCAGTGGTGACCGGACAGGCCATGGC. Amino acids: CASGDRTGHG. The entire CDR3 reads CASGDRTGHGYTF.

A word on this clone: The read terminates 3 residues before the CDR3 end, so the remaining end is supplied by the germline J gene. The genes are TRBV29-1 and TRBJ2-7, with D possibly TRBD1 on 5 matching bases. V was pared by 6 bases and J by 1 base, with 16 bases between. From germline, CDR1 is SQVTM and CDR2 ANQGSEA. This CDR3 has 14 residues. CDR3 bases read: TGCAGCGTACAGACAGCTACGTTATCCTACGAG. It yields the protein CSVQTATLSYE. The whole CDR3 is CSVQTATLSYEQYF.

Remarks on this clone: The CDR3 extends 3 residues past the end of the read, so its final part is completed from the germline J gene. This chain joins TRBV20-1 and TRBJ2-2, with 10 bases identical to TRBD1. Losses at the gene ends were 5 bases for V and 7 bases for J; bases not matched to a gene: 7. The V gene's germline CDR1 is DFQATT and CDR2 SNEGSKA (reference sequence). CDR3 size: 14 residues. This CDR3 is CSAQPRTGGGELFF. The DNA read from the CDR3 is TGCAGTGCTCAGCCCCGGACAGGGGGCGGGGAG.

With regard to this clone: The CDR3 is cut off 3 residues early in the read; its end comes from the germline J gene. The chain employs TRBV30 and TRBJ1-5; maybe TRBD1 (5 bases). This CDR3 is 13 amino acids long. Germline-derived CDR1 and CDR2 are GTSNPN and SVGIG (reference sequence). V was clipped by 1 base and J by 4 bases, with 8 bases between them. CDR3 sequence reads: CAWSGGGNQPQHF. The DNA read from the CDR3 is TGTGCCTGGAGTGGGGGGGGAAATCAGCCC.

A remark on this clone: The read gets to within 3 residues of the CDR3 end, and the germline J gene fills in the rest. This rearrangement joins TRBV6-1 to TRBJ1-6; D not resolved. This CDR3 region has 16 residues. Trimming stripped 2 bases from V and 7 bases from J, with 15 bases between. Looked up from germline, CDR1 is MNHNS and CDR2 is SASEGT. The DNA read from the CDR3 is TGTGCCAGCAGTGAAATTCGAGGGCAAAAGAATTCACCC. Protein sequence: CASSEIRGQKNSP. The entire CDR3 protein reads CASSEIRGQKNSPLHF.

The CDR3 loop reads CASSSRLAISYNEQFF. The DNA read from the CDR3 is TGTGCCAGCTCATCCAGACTAGCGATCTCCTACAATGAG. The chain couples TRBV18 to TRBJ2-1, with TRBD2 matching 8 bases. The read is 3 residues too short to cover the CDR3 end, so that end is filled in from the germline J gene. With 5 bases clipped from V and 0 bases from J, the junction kept 6 bases outside the gene matches. This CDR3 comprises 16 residues. Germline loops: CDR1 KGHSH, CDR2 LQKENI.

Regarding this clone: The CDR3 end lies 3 residues beyond the end of the read and is filled in from the germline J gene. This chain connects TRBV27 to TRBJ2-3; no definite D call. This CDR3 has 13 amino acids. Per germline, CDR1 MNHEY and CDR2 SMNVEV (reference sequence). V lost 4 bases and J 2 bases, leaving 7 bases between the germline ends. The CDR3: CASSSHSTDTQYF. Partial CDR3 DNA: TGTGCCAGCAGTTCTCACTCCACAGATACG.

As concerns this clone: Read sequence stops 3 residues before the CDR3 end, and the germline J gene provides the missing end. The genes are TRBV28 and TRBJ2-1; possible D gene TRBD2, 5 bases. The germline gives CDR1 MDHEN, CDR2 SYDVKM. CDR3 length: 16 residues. The V and J ends lost 2 bases and 1 base respectively, with 12 bases between them. CDR3 DNA, as far as it was read: TGTGCCAGCAGTTTAGTAAGCGGTCGATCCTACAATGAG. It yields the protein CASSLVSGRSYNE. The complete CDR3 reads CASSLVSGRSYNEQFF.

This clone registers medium-sized by frequency. Read data end 3 residues before the CDR3 end; the end is taken from the germline J gene. V is TRBV30 and J is TRBJ1-4, with TRBD1 as a possible D gene (6 bases). V lost 0 bases to trimming and J lost 0 bases, with 11 bases between them. Germline lookup yields CDR1 GTSNPN and CDR2 SVGIG (reference sequence). The length of the CDR3 is 16 residues. Incomplete CDR3 DNA: TGTGCCTGGAGTGTAGGCCAGGGGCCAACTAATGAAAAA. Translation: CAWSVGQGPTNEK. The CDR3 as a whole reads CAWSVGQGPTNEKLFF.

With regard to this clone: The read stops 3 residues short of the end of the CDR3; the missing end is completed from the germline J gene. This chain uses TRBV7-8 with TRBJ2-3, with D hard to call. CDR1 is SGHVS, CDR2 FQNEAQ, per germline. This CDR3 region has 14 residues. The CDR3: CASSLAHSNQPQYF. CDR3 bases read: TGTGCCAGCAGCTTAGCACACAGCAATCAGCCG.

As to this clone: The read terminates 3 residues before the CDR3 end, so the remaining end is supplied by the germline J gene. The chain employs TRBV28 and TRBJ1-1; D gene ambiguous. Trimming cost V 7 bases and J 2 bases, with 5 bases left between them. Germline V gene sequence: CDR1 MDHEN, CDR2 SYDVKM. This CDR3 has 11 amino acids. The sequenced CDR3 bases are TGTGCCAGCAATCATAACACTGAA. Protein product: CASNHNTE. The full CDR3 sequence reads CASNHNTEAFF.

As concerns this clone: The CDR3 end is not reached by the read, which stops 3 residues before it; the germline J gene fills it in. This rearrangement joins TRBV19 to TRBJ2-7, with 7 bases aligning to TRBD2. V shed 1 base and J 3 bases; nucleotides not matched to a gene: 9. CDR3 length equals 16 residues. Per the germline V gene, CDR1 is LNHDA and CDR2 is SQIVND (reference sequence). The CDR3 bases that were read are TGTGCCAGTAGTATAGCATGGTCAGCGGGATACTACGAG. Its translation is CASSIAWSAGYYE. The whole CDR3 sequence is CASSIAWSAGYYEQYF.